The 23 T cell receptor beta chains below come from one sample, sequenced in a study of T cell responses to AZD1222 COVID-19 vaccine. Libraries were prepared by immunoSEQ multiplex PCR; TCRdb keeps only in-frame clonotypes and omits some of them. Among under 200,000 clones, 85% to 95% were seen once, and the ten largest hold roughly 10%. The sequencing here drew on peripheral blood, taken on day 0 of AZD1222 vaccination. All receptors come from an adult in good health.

This CDR3 is CASSLRGGQGREKLFF. The CDR3 DNA reads as TGTGCCAGCAGTTTAAGGGGGGGACAGGGAAGGGAAAAACTGTTTTTT. The chain combines TRBV28 with TRBJ1-4; 9 bases are a match to TRBD1. Looked up from germline, CDR1 is MDHEN and CDR2 is SYDVKM. V gave up 2 bases and J gave up 8 bases; unmatched junction bases: 9. There are 16 residues in the CDR3.

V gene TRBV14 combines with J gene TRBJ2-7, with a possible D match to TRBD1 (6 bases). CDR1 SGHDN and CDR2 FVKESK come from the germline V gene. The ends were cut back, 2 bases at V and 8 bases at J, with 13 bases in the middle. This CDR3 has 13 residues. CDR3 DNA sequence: TGTGCCAGCAGCCAATTAGGGACACTAAAGCAGTACTTC. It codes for CASSQLGTLKQYF.

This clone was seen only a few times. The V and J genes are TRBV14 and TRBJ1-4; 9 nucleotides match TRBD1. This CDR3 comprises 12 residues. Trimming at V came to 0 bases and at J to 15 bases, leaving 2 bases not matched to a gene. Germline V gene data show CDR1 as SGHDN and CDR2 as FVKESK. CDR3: CASSQETGGLFF. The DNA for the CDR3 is TGTGCCAGCAGCCAAGAAACAGGGGGCTTGTTTTTT.

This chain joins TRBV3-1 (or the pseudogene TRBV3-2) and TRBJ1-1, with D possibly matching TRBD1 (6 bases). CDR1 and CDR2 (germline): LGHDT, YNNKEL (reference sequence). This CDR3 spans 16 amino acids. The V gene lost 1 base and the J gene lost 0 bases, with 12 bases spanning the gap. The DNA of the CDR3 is TGTGCCAGCAGCCAAGCGGGCAGGGGAATGAACACTGAAGCTTTCTTT. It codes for CASSQAGRGMNTEAFF.

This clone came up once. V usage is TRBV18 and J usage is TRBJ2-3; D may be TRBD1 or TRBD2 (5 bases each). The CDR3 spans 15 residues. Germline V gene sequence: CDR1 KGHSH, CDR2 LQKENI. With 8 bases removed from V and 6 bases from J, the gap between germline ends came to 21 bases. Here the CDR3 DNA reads TGTGCCAGCCTAACCGACAGCGGAGGAAGGGATACGCAGTATTTT. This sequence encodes CASLTDSGGRDTQYF. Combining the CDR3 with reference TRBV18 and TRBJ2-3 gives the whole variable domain NAGVMQNPRHLVRRRGQEARLRCSPMKGHSHVYWYRQLPEEGLKFMVYLQKENIIDESGMPKERFSAEFPKEGPSILRIQQVVRGDSAAYFCASLTDSGGRDTQYFGPGTRLTVL.

CDR3 DNA sequence: TGTGCCAGCAAACAGGGGGCTCATCAGCCCCAGCATTTT. This sequence encodes CASKQGAHQPQHF. This rearrangement joins TRBV6-5 to TRBJ1-5, with 9 positions matching TRBD1. CDR1 MNHEY and CDR2 SVGAGI come from the germline V gene. This CDR3 contains 13 residues. Trimming at V came to 7 bases and at J to 5 bases, leaving 3 bases not matched to a gene.

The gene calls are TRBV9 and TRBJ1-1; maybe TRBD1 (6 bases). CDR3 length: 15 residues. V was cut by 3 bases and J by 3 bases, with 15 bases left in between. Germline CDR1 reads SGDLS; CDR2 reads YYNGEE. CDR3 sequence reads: CASSGPGAGDTEAFF. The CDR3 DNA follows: TGTGCCAGCAGCGGACCGGGGGCGGGGGACACTGAAGCTTTCTTT.

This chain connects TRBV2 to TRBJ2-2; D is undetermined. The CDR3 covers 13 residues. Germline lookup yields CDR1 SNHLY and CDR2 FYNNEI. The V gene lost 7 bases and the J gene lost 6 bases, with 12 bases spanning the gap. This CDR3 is CASNQVSAGELFF. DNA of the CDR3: TGTGCCAGCAACCAGGTCTCGGCCGGGGAGCTGTTTTTT.

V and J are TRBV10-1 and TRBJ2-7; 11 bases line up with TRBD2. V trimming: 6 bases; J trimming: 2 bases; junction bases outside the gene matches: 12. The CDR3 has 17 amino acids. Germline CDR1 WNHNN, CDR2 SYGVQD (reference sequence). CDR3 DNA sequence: TGCGCCAGCAGGACTCTAGCGGGAGGTCCTTCTACCTACGAGCAGTACTTC. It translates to CASRTLAGGPSTYEQYF.

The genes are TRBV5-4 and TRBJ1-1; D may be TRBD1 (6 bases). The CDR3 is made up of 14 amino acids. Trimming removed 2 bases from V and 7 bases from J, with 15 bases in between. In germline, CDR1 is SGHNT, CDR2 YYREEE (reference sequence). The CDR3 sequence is CASSFRKGDREAFF. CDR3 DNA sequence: TGTGCCAGCAGCTTCCGGAAGGGGGATCGTGAAGCTTTCTTT.

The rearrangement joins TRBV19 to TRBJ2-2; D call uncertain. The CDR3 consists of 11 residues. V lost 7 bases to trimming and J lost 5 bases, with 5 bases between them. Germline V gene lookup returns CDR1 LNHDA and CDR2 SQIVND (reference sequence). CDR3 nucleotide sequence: TGTGCCAGTACAGGAACCGGGGAGCTGTTTTTT. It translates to CASTGTGELFF.

CDR3 protein: CASSKDRGASEAFF. DNA of the CDR3: TGTGCCAGCTCAAAGGACAGGGGAGCAAGTGAAGCTTTCTTT. This chain joins TRBV18 and TRBJ1-1; 9 bases fit TRBD1. CDR1 and CDR2 from the germline V gene are KGHSH and LQKENI. The V segment lost 5 bases and the J segment 7 bases; nucleotides outside the gene matches: 8. CDR3 length equals 14 residues.

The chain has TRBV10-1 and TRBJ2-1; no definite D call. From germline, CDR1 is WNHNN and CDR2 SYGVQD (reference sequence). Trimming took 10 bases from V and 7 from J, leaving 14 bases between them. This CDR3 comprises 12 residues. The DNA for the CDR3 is TGCGCCAACACCATGATGGGGAATGAGCAGTTCTTC. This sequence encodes CANTMMGNEQFF.

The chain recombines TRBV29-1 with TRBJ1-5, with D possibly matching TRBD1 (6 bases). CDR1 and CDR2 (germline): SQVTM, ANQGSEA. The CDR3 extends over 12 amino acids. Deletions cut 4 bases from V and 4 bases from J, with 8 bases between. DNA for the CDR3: TGCAGCGTTGGGGGGCTTAATCAGCCCCAGCATTTT. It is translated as CSVGGLNQPQHF.

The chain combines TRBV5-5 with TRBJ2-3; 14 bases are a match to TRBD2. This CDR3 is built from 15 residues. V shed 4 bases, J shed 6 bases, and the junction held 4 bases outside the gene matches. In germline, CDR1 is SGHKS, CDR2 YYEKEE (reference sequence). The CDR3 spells CASSMGLAGVDTQYF. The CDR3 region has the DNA TGTGCCAGCAGCATGGGACTAGCGGGAGTTGATACGCAGTATTTT.

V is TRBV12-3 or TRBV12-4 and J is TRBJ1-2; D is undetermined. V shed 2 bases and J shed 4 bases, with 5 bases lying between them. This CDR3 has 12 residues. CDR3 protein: CASSLNVYGYTF. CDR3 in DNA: TGTGCCAGCAGTTTAAACGTCTATGGCTACACCTTC.

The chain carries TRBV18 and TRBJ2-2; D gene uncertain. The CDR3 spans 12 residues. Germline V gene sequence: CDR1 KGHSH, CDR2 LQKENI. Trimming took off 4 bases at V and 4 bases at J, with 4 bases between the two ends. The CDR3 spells CASSRSTGELFF. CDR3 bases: TGTGCCAGCTCACGGTCCACCGGGGAGCTGTTTTTT.

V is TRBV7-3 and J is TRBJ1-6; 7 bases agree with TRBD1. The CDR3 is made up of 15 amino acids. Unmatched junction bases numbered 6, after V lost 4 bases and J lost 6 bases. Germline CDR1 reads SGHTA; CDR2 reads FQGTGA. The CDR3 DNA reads TGTGCCAGCAGCTCGACAGGGAGAAGTAATTCACCCCTCCACTTT. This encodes CASSSTGRSNSPLHF.

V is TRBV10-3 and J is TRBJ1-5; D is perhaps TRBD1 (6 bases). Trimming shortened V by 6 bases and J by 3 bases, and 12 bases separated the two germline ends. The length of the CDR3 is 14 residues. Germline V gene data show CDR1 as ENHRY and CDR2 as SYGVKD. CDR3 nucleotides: TGTGCCATCAGATCCCAGGGGTCCAATCAGCCCCAGCATTTT. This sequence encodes CAIRSQGSNQPQHF.

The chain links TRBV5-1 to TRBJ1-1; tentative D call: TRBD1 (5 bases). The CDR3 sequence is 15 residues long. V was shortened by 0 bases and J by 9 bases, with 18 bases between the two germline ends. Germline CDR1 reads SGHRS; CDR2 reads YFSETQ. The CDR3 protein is CASSLAPGEPGKAFF. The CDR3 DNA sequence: TGCGCCAGCAGCTTGGCCCCGGGGGAGCCGGGGAAAGCTTTCTTT.

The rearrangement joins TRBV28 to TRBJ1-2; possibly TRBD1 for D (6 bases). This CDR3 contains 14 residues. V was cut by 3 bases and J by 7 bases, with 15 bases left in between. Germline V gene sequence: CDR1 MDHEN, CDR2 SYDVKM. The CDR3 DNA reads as TGTGCCAGCAGTTTCCCCAGGGGAATAAGTGGCTACACCTTC. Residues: CASSFPRGISGYTF.

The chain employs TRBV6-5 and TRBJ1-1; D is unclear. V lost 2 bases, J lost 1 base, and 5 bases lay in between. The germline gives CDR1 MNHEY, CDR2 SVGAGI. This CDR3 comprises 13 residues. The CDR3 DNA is TGTGCCAGCAGTTACCAACAGAACACTGAAGCTTTCTTT. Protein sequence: CASSYQQNTEAFF.

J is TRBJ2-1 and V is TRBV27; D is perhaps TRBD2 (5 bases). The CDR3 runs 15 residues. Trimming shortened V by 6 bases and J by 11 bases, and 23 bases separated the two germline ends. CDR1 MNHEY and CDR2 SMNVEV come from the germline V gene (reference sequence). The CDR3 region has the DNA TGTGCCAGCAGAGCGACAAAACCCGAGGGTCGCAAGCAGTTCTTC. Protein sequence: CASRATKPEGRKQFF.